Listed below are T cell receptor beta chains from one sample, sequenced in a study of OX40 agonist ivuxolimab in advanced cancers. TCRdb's copy holds only in-frame clones and misses some; the assay was immunoSEQ multiplex PCR. The repertoire has about 77,000 clones, 65% to 85% of them found once; the top ten carry under 0.8%. Sequenced material: CD4+ or CD8+ T cells sorted from blood, taken in a trial of the OX40 agonist ivuxolimab. These receptors came from an adult with an advanced solid tumor such as melanoma, head and neck, liver or kidney cancer. CDR3s include the opening cysteine and the closing phenylalanine or tryptophan. Each record gives: V gene, J gene, D gene, clone size, CDR3 length, CDR3 protein, CDR3 DNA. D genes are given only for firm matches. Where a row states a size, it is once, few, many or the class of an expanded clone; other rows omit it.

>TRBV4-2|TRBJ1-3|.|once|14
CASSQERLENTIYF
TGTGCCAGCAGCCAAGAGAGGCTGGAAAACACCATATATTTT
>TRBV2|TRBJ2-2|TRBD1|.|15
CASSRQGAGTGELFF
TGTGCCAGCAGTCGACAGGGGGCGGGCACCGGGGAGCTGTTTTTT
>TRBV7-9|TRBJ1-2|.|.|14
CASSPRAGNYGYTF
TGTGCCAGCAGCCCTCGGGCGGGTAACTATGGCTACACCTTC
>TRBV9|TRBJ1-6|.|.|19
CASSEDGSSTGSYNSPLHF
TGTGCCAGCAGCGAAGACGGCTCAAGCACTGGCTCCTATAATTCACCCCTCCACTTT
>TRBV5-6|TRBJ1-2|TRBD1|few|14
CASSLGQGARGYTF
TGTGCCAGCAGCTTGGGACAGGGGGCGCGCGGCTACACCTTC
>TRBV14|TRBJ1-1|TRBD1|.|13
CASSVRGTAKAFF
TGTGCCAGCAGCGTTCGCGGGACAGCTAAAGCTTTCTTT
>TRBV4-2|TRBJ1-2|.|.|19
CASSHLFFRGQGEDYGYTF
TGTGCCAGCAGCCATTTATTTTTTCGGGGACAAGGGGAGGACTATGGCTACACCTTC
>TRBV10-1|TRBJ2-7|.|.|13
CASSESTGIIRYF
TGCGCCAGCAGTGAGTCAACAGGGATCATAAGGTACTTC
>TRBV2|TRBJ1-2|.|.|12
CASSEEIYGYTF
TGTGCCAGCAGTGAAGAGATTTATGGCTACACCTTC
>TRBV6-6|TRBJ1-2|.|.|15
CASSYSGNSNYGYTF
TGTGCCAGCAGTTATAGCGGCAACTCCAACTATGGCTACACCTTC
>TRBV2|TRBJ2-7|TRBD2|.|13
CASSRLAGGEQYF
TGTGCCAGCAGTCGACTAGCGGGAGGCGAGCAGTACTTC
>TRBV11-2|TRBJ2-1|.|few|17
CASSPGRGRKTYNEQFF
TGTGCCAGCAGCCCAGGGCGAGGGAGGAAAACCTACAATGAGCAGTTCTTC
>TRBV2|TRBJ2-5|TRBD1|.|11
CASGTEETQYF
TGTGCCAGCGGGACAGAAGAGACCCAGTACTTC
>TRBV14|TRBJ1-2|.|.|12
CASSLGDYGYTF
TGTGCCAGCAGCCTCGGGGACTATGGCTACACCTTC
>TRBV18|TRBJ2-7|TRBD1|.|15
CASSPRHEGAGEQYF
TGTGCCAGCTCACCACGCCATGAGGGGGCAGGCGAGCAGTACTTC
>TRBV5-1|TRBJ2-3|.|.|14
CASSLGDSTDTQYF
TGCGCCAGCAGCTTGGGAGATAGCACAGATACGCAGTATTTT
>TRBV7-9|TRBJ2-7|.|.|14
CASSLMTGVGEQYF
TGTGCCAGCAGCCTGATGACTGGGGTAGGCGAGCAGTACTTC
>TRBV7-9|TRBJ1-1|TRBD1|once|15
CASSPRGQMNTEAFF
TGTGCCAGCAGCCCGAGGGGACAGATGAACACTGAAGCTTTCTTT
>TRBV9|TRBJ1-2|.|.|14
CASSVGSGNYGYTF
TGTGCCAGCAGCGTAGGAAGTGGGAACTATGGCTACACCTTC
>TRBV7-8|TRBJ2-1|TRBD1|.|16
CASSLEGQGARSEQFF
TGTGCCAGCAGCTTAGAGGGACAGGGGGCGCGGAGTGAGCAGTTCTTC
>TRBV5-1|TRBJ1-4|.|.|14
CASSHGTGNEKLFF
TGCGCCAGCAGCCACGGGACGGGTAATGAAAAACTGTTTTTT
>TRBV6-5|TRBJ1-3|TRBD1|.|16
CASSYAGQGTGNTIYF
TGTGCCAGCAGTTACGCGGGACAGGGGACTGGAAACACCATATATTTT
>TRBV7-2|TRBJ2-3|.|.|19
CASSLAKAGPRVLTDTQYF
TGTGCCAGCAGCTTGGCCAAGGCAGGTCCTCGGGTCCTCACAGATACGCAGTATTTT
>TRBV2|TRBJ1-2|TRBD1|.|14
CAAATGTASYGYTF
TGTGCCGCTGCGACCGGGACAGCATCCTATGGCTACACCTTC
>TRBV4-1|TRBJ2-4|TRBD1|.|15
CASSQDWDRGGSKGF
TGCGCCAGCAGCCAAGATTGGGACAGGGGCGGCTCGAAGGGCTTC
>TRBV7-6|TRBJ2-7|.|.|13
CASSLWDQYEQYF
TGTGCCAGCAGCTTATGGGACCAATACGAGCAGTACTTC
>TRBV5-1|TRBJ2-1|.|.|16
CASSLDPGGVYNEQFF
TGCGCCAGCAGCTTGGACCCAGGGGGGGTATACAATGAGCAGTTCTTC
>TRBV4-1|TRBJ1-5|.|.|17
CASSQDGVQRGNQPQHF
TGCGCCAGCAGCCAAGATGGAGTACAGCGAGGGAATCAGCCCCAGCATTTT
>TRBV10-2|TRBJ1-2|.|.|14
CASSESGSSYGYTF
TGCGCCAGCAGTGAGTCGGGCAGTTCCTATGGCTACACCTTC
>TRBV11-3|TRBJ2-6|.|.|14
CASSSPLGANVLTF
TGTGCCAGCAGCTCCCCATTGGGGGCCAACGTCCTGACTTTC
>TRBV5-1|TRBJ2-7|TRBD2|medium-sized|14
CASSELAGGKEQYF
TGCGCCAGCAGCGAACTAGCGGGAGGAAAAGAGCAGTACTTC
>TRBV30|TRBJ1-4|.|.|14
CAWSERGAWEKLFF
TGTGCCTGGAGTGAGCGGGGGGCGTGGGAAAAACTGTTTTTT
>TRBV5-4|TRBJ1-2|.|once|14
CASSLEDGIYGYTF
TGTGCCAGCAGCTTGGAGGACGGTATCTATGGCTACACCTTC
>TRBV7-9|TRBJ2-5|.|.|12
CASSLIGETQYF
TGTGCCAGCAGCTTAATCGGGGAGACCCAGTACTTC
>TRBV30|TRBJ2-2|.|.|13
CAWSVGGPGELFF
TGTGCCTGGAGTGTAGGAGGCCCCGGGGAGCTGTTTTTT
>TRBV4-1|TRBJ2-7|.|.|15
CASSHPGGGPYEQYF
TGCGCCAGCAGCCATCCAGGTGGCGGGCCTTACGAGCAGTACTTC
>TRBV19|TRBJ2-3|TRBD1|.|15
CASSPGTGGLNTQYF
TGTGCCAGTAGTCCGGGGACAGGGGGCCTAAATACGCAGTATTTT
>TRBV15|TRBJ1-1|TRBD1|.|16
CATSRGRTGGNTEAFF
TGTGCCACCAGCAGAGGACGGACAGGGGGGAACACTGAAGCTTTCTTT
>TRBV2|TRBJ2-2|.|few|12
CASSLEAGELFF
TGTGCCAGCTCTCTAGAAGCCGGGGAGCTGTTTTTT
>TRBV6-5|TRBJ1-2|.|.|12
CASADRHYGYTF
TGTGCCAGCGCCGACAGACACTATGGCTACACCTTC
>TRBV7-9|TRBJ2-7|.|.|11
CASTPSYEQYF
TGTGCCAGCACCCCATCCTACGAGCAGTACTTC